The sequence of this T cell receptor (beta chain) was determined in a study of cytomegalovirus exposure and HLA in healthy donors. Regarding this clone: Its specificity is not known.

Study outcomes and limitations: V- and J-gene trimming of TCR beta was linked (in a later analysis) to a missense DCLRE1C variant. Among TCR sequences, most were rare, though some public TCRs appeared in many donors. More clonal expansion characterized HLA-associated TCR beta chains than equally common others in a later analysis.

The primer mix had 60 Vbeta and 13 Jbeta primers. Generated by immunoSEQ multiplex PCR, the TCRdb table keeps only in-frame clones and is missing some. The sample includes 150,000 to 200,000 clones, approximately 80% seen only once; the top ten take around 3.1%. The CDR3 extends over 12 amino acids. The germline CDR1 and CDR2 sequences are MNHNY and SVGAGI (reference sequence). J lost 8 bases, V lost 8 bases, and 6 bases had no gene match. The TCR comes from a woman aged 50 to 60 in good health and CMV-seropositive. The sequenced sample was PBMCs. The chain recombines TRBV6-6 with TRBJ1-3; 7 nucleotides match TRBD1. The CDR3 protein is CASRDREDTIYF. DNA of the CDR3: TGTGCCAGCCGGGACAGAGAAGACACCATATATTTT.